This T cell receptor (beta chain) emerged from a study of blood T cell repertoires in COVID-19. In the study overall: Nucleic acid was either cDNA or gDNA, and it came from T cells, B-cell-depleted T cells, or PBMCs.

Grouping used clinical history reported by participants in a survey and questionnaire. Method: immunoSEQ multiplex PCR; TCRdb's copy keeps in-frame clones and lacks some. Here the sample spans about 480,000 clones, 88% being singletons. V was clipped by 2 bases and J by 8 bases, with 12 bases between them. The CDR3 consists of 13 residues. Germline CDR1 is SNHLY and CDR2 is FYNNEI. The sequence came from a woman aged 40 to 50 who had recovered from COVID-19. Sample: PBMCs or T cells enriched from blood (not recorded which). The genes are TRBV2 and TRBJ1-2, with D uncertain. DNA for the CDR3: TGTGCCAGCAGTGAAACCTTTGCTGGCGGCTACACCTTC. It translates to CASSETFAGGYTF.